This T cell receptor (beta chain) comes out of a study of regulatory T cells in long-lasting Graves disease. Many counts were recorded for this clonotype. Its antigen remains unknown. Findings of the study overall: Comparison showed that persistent patients shared more public clonotypes (2,741) than new patients (966).

Noted time point: persistent/refractory GD, antithyroid drugs over 5 years with positive TRAb. PBMCs were the source of the RNA used for TCR sequencing. HTBI primers from iRepertoire and Arm-PCR of CDR3 regions yielded the TCR beta libraries. MiXCR was run by TCRdb on the multiplex PCR reads, yielding one entry per CDR3 protein. The top ten clones hold 13% of a sample with about 460,000 distinct CDR3 sequences, about 22% of them seen once. The TCR sequence derives from a female donor with Graves disease. Sequenced material: peripheral blood mononuclear cells (PBMCs), taken when the disease was refractory, from a patient treated with antithyroid drugs.

In DNA, the CDR3 is TGTGCCAGCAGCAGTCTCCAAGAGACCCAGTACTTC. Translation: CASSSLQETQYF. V and J are TRBV6-1 and TRBJ2-5; D is unresolved. V was clipped by 6 bases and J by 1 base, with 6 bases between them. Germline V gene lookup returns CDR1 MNHNS and CDR2 SASEGT. The CDR3 spans 12 residues.